The 25 T cell receptor beta chains given below trace back to one sample, sequenced in a study of shared clonotypes between healthy human individuals. Profiling relied on immunoSEQ multiplex PCR, and the TCRdb table lists in-frame clones only, not all of them. The sample includes some 1.5 million clones, around 95% seen only once; the top ten take about 1%. Sequenced: naive CD4+ T cells sorted from blood. Described subset: CD45RA+ positively selected. The source of these receptors is a man aged 25 to 40 in good health.

The chain joins TRBV19 to TRBJ2-1; 9 bases match TRBD2. The length of the CDR3 is 17 residues. Trimming removed 5 bases from V and 7 bases from J; junction bases left unmatched: 15. The germline gives CDR1 LNHDA, CDR2 SQIVND (reference sequence). CDR3 nucleotides: TGTGCCAGTAGTCCGGACCCTCTAGCGGGAAGTCGGAATGAGCAGTTCTTC. Encoded protein: CASSPDPLAGSRNEQFF. Combining the CDR3 with reference TRBV19 and TRBJ2-1 gives the whole variable domain DGGITQSPKYLFRKEGQNVTLSCEQNLNHDAMYWYRQDPGQGLRLIYYSQIVNDFQKGDIAEGYSVSREKKESFPLTVTSAQKNPTAFYLCASSPDPLAGSRNEQFFGPGTRLTVL.

The rearrangement uses TRBV7-8 and TRBJ2-1, with D perhaps matching TRBD2 (7 bases). Germline V gene data show CDR1 as SGHVS and CDR2 as FQNEAQ. V shed 3 bases and J shed 8 bases, with 11 bases lying between them. The CDR3 runs to 13 residues. CDR3 sequence reads: CASSLQGRDEQFF. The CDR3, as DNA: TGTGCCAGCAGCTTGCAGGGGAGGGATGAGCAGTTCTTC.

The sample holds one count of this clone. This chain links TRBV2 with TRBJ2-1; possibly TRBD1 for D (5 bases). The V end was cut by 2 bases, the J end by 10 bases, with 9 bases between. The V gene's germline CDR1 is SNHLY and CDR2 FYNNEI. This CDR3 has 12 residues. This CDR3 is CASSEQGVEQFF. The CDR3 DNA reads as TGTGCCAGCAGTGAACAAGGGGTCGAGCAGTTCTTC.

The chain combines TRBV6-1 with TRBJ1-5; a weak D match, TRBD1 (6 bases). V lost 4 bases, J lost 0 bases, and 10 bases lay in between. Germline-derived CDR1 and CDR2 are MNHNS and SASEGT. This CDR3 comprises 15 residues. The CDR3 region has the DNA TGTGCCAGCAGTGGGGGGACACTTAGCAATCAGCCCCAGCATTTT. This translates into CASSGGTLSNQPQHF.

This clone came up once. This rearrangement joins TRBV27 to TRBJ2-1, with TRBD2 identical over 8 bases. Germline V CDR1 and CDR2: MNHEY, SMNVEV (reference sequence). This CDR3 spans 14 amino acids. Trimming removed 2 bases from V and 8 bases from J; junction bases left unmatched: 5. CDR3 sequence reads: CASSLTRTSHEQFF. The CDR3 DNA reads TGTGCCAGCAGTTTAACTCGGACTAGCCATGAGCAGTTCTTC.

This chain connects TRBV7-6 to TRBJ2-5; the D gene is possibly TRBD2 (6 bases). Germline CDR1 is SGHVS and CDR2 is FNYEAQ. CDR3 length equals 15 residues. V dropped 8 bases and J dropped 7 bases, with 23 bases sitting between them. The CDR3 DNA sequence: TGTGCCAGCGCACGGGACTCACAATTTAGGGGGACCCAGTACTTC. Translation gives CASARDSQFRGTQYF. The full variable domain, in which reference TRBV7-6 and TRBJ2-5 provide the parts outside the CDR3, is GAGVSQSPRYKVTKRGQDVALRCDPISGHVSLYWYRQALGQGPEFLTYFNYEAQQDKSGLPNDRFSAERPEGSISTLTIQRTEQRDSAMYRCASARDSQFRGTQYFGPGTRLLVL.

The chain has TRBV6-5 and TRBJ2-3; D is possibly TRBD1 (6 bases). The CDR3 loop spans 15 amino acids. V lost 2 bases to trimming and J lost 2 bases, with 11 bases between them. In germline, CDR1 is MNHEY, CDR2 SVGAGI. The CDR3 loop is CASSYIGGTTDTQYF. CDR3 DNA sequence: TGTGCCAGCAGTTACATAGGGGGAACCACAGATACGCAGTATTTT.

The chain employs TRBV5-1 and TRBJ2-2; TRBD1 agrees at 8 bases. The trim removed 0 bases at V and 7 bases at J, leaving 11 bases unmatched. This CDR3 comprises 17 residues. Germline CDR1 is SGHRS and CDR2 is YFSETQ. CDR3 sequence: CASSLALLGQGYGELFF. In DNA, the CDR3 is TGCGCCAGCAGCTTGGCCCTCCTAGGACAGGGTTACGGGGAGCTGTTTTTT.

The J gene is TRBJ2-5, the V gene TRBV5-3, with 8 bases aligning to TRBD2. TRBV5-3 is treated as an ORF (open reading frame) with a function not yet certain. The J segment lost 0 bases and the V segment lost 0 bases, leaving 10 bases of the junction unmatched. The CDR3 is 18 residues long. CDR3 sequence: CARSLVFLASGHQETQYF. The CDR3 region has the DNA TGTGCCAGAAGCTTGGTGTTCTTGGCTAGCGGGCACCAAGAGACCCAGTACTTC.

The chain has TRBV10-2 and TRBJ2-5, with 7 bases lining up with TRBD1. J gave up 2 bases and V 7 bases, and 13 bases lay outside the gene matches. This CDR3 has 16 amino acids. Germline V gene lookup returns CDR1 WSHSY and CDR2 SAAADI. In nucleotides, the CDR3 is TGCGCCAGCAAAACAGGGGTTCAAAGTTGGCAAGAGACCCAGTACTTC. Amino acids: CASKTGVQSWQETQYF.

This chain uses TRBV29-1 with TRBJ2-5; a possible D gene is TRBD2 (5 bases). V dropped 5 bases and J dropped 5 bases, with 15 bases sitting between them. Germline CDR1 and CDR2: SQVTM and ANQGSEA. The CDR3 spans 13 residues. The CDR3 sequence: CSVYPDGIETQYF. The CDR3 DNA sequence: TGCAGCGTTTACCCGGACGGGATTGAGACCCAGTACTTC.

The V and J genes are TRBV7-2 and TRBJ2-7, with no clear D. Germline V CDR1 and CDR2: SGHTA, FQGNSA. The CDR3 is made up of 14 amino acids. V was cut by 5 bases and J by 3 bases, with 14 bases left in between. The CDR3 DNA follows: TGTGCCAGCAGCAACGGCGGAAGTCTCTACGAGCAGTACTTC. Protein: CASSNGGSLYEQYF.

The chain combines TRBV6-6 with TRBJ2-1; the D gene is possibly TRBD2 (5 bases). Trimming removed 8 bases from V and 0 bases from J, with 14 bases in between. This CDR3 has 15 residues. CDR1 is MNHNY and CDR2 is SVGAGI in the germline V gene (reference sequence). For the CDR3, the DNA is TGTGCCAGCGGCCGACTGGGAGACTCCTACAATGAGCAGTTCTTC. It specifies CASGRLGDSYNEQFF.

The chain recombines TRBV30 with TRBJ2-7; maybe TRBD2 (5 bases). Trimming shortened V by 4 bases and J by 6 bases, and 10 bases separated the two germline ends. CDR1 is GTSNPN and CDR2 is SVGIG in the germline V gene (reference sequence). This CDR3 has 11 residues. CDR3 bases: TGTGCCTGGAATCGGGGTTTCGAGCAGTACTTC. It translates to CAWNRGFEQYF.

This chain links TRBV18 with TRBJ2-7; 14 nucleotides agree with TRBD2. The germline CDR1 and CDR2 sequences are KGHSH and LQKENI. The CDR3 is 16 residues long. V lost 5 bases and J lost 2; bases outside the gene matches: 5. The CDR3 DNA is TGTGCCAGCTCAAGACTAGCGGGAGGGCCGCCCTACGAGCAGTACTTC. Protein: CASSRLAGGPPYEQYF.

To note about this clone: The same CDR3 also results from other DNA sequences found in this sample. This CDR3 reads CAWSVGVYEQYF. The CDR3 bases are TGTGCCTGGAGCGTGGGAGTCTACGAGCAGTACTTC. V is TRBV30 and J is TRBJ2-7; the D gene is possibly TRBD2 (5 bases). From germline, CDR1 is GTSNPN and CDR2 SVGIG (reference sequence). V lost 3 bases and J 3 bases, leaving 9 bases between the germline ends. The CDR3 is 12 residues long.

The chain recombines TRBV30 with TRBJ2-5; unclear D gene. Trimming cost V 0 bases and J 2 bases, with 13 bases left between them. Germline CDR1 is GTSNPN and CDR2 is SVGIG (reference sequence). This CDR3 region has 15 residues. The CDR3 DNA is TGTGCCTGGAGTGTAATTCGGACCTTTCAAGAGACCCAGTACTTC. Encoded protein: CAWSVIRTFQETQYF.

The rearrangement links TRBV5-1 to TRBJ2-2, with D possibly matching TRBD1 (6 bases). Trimming removed 2 bases at V and 8 bases at J, with 16 bases between. This CDR3 spans 15 amino acids. CDR1 and CDR2 (germline): SGHRS, YFSETQ. CDR3 loop: CASSFGVGTPGELFF. The CDR3 DNA reads as TGCGCCAGCAGCTTTGGGGTCGGGACACCGGGGGAGCTGTTTTTT.

The table lists this clone with a count of one. This chain uses TRBV4-1 with TRBJ1-5; D gene ambiguous. CDR3 length: 17 residues. Germline V gives CDR1 MGHRA, CDR2 YSYEKL. Deletions cut 0 bases from V and 3 bases from J, with 15 bases between. The chain's CDR3 is CASSQDLLRASNQPQHF. The DNA of the CDR3 is TGCGCCAGCAGCCAAGATCTGTTACGGGCCTCCAATCAGCCCCAGCATTTT.

The chain links TRBV28 to TRBJ2-7; 7 positions agree with TRBD1. The CDR3 has 14 amino acids. The junction had 6 bases not matched to a gene; V was cut back by 6 bases and J by 1 base. Germline V CDR1 and CDR2: MDHEN, SYDVKM. The CDR3 region is CASRRQGASYEQYF. CDR3 nucleotides: TGTGCCAGCAGACGACAGGGAGCGTCCTACGAGCAGTACTTC.

V usage is TRBV5-1 and J usage is TRBJ1-1, with TRBD1 identical over 7 bases. Trimming at V came to 0 bases and at J to 11 bases, leaving 10 bases not matched to a gene. The length of the CDR3 is 14 residues. CDR1 is SGHRS, CDR2 YFSETQ, per germline. The CDR3 protein is CASSLALGGGLAFF. CDR3 bases: TGCGCCAGCAGCTTGGCCTTAGGGGGCGGTTTGGCTTTCTTT.

V and J are TRBV9 and TRBJ2-1, with 7 nucleotides matching TRBD1. This CDR3 is built from 14 residues. The germline CDR1 and CDR2 sequences are SGDLS and YYNGEE. The V and J ends lost 6 bases and 2 bases, in that order; junction bases with no gene match: 5. The CDR3 DNA follows: TGTGCCAGCACTTCAGGGGGTACCTACAATGAGCAGTTCTTC. Amino acid sequence: CASTSGGTYNEQFF.

The rearrangement links TRBV29-1 to TRBJ2-1; D possibly matches TRBD1 or TRBD2 (5 bases each). In germline, CDR1 is SQVTM, CDR2 ANQGSEA. The CDR3 consists of 15 residues. V lost 1 base and J lost 4, with 14 bases in between. The CDR3 DNA is TGCAGCGTTGAAGGGGGACGGATATCTTACAATGAGCAGTTCTTC. This sequence encodes CSVEGGRISYNEQFF.

The chain links TRBV6-6 to TRBJ2-3, with TRBD1 matching 7 bases. V shed 6 bases and J 1 base; nucleotides not matched to a gene: 10. The CDR3 has 16 amino acids. CDR1 and CDR2 from the germline V gene are MNHNY and SVGAGI (reference sequence). The CDR3 protein is CASSLPAGGGTDTQYF. The CDR3 nucleotides read TGTGCCAGCAGCCTCCCGGCAGGGGGTGGCACAGATACGCAGTATTTT.

The sample holds one count of this clone. The rearrangement links TRBV27 to TRBJ2-7; D gene uncertain. Trimming took 4 bases from V and 7 from J, leaving 14 bases between them. The CDR3 extends over 13 amino acids. Germline CDR1 MNHEY, CDR2 SMNVEV (reference sequence). The CDR3 DNA is TGTGCCAGCAGTTCAAGACCCGCTGCTGAGCAGTACTTC. This sequence encodes CASSSRPAAEQYF.